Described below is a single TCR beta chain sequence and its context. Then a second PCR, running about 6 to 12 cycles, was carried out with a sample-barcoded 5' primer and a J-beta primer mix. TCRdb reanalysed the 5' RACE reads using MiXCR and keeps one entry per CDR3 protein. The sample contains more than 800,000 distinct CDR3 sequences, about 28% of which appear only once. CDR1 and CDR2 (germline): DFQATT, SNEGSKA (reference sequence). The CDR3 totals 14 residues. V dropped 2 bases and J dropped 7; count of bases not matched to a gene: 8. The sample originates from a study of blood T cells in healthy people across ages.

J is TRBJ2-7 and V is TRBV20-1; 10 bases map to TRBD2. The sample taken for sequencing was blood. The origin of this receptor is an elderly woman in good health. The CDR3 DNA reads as TGCAGTGCTAGAATAAGCGGGGGGGCCAATGAGCAGTACTTC. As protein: CSARISGGANEQYF.